This TCR beta chain appears in the sequencing data of a study of identical twins. General study findings and limits: Instead of following the same donors, the conclusions were based on cross-sectional statistical analysis. Compared with models, monozygotic twins showed more out-of-frame TCR alpha sharing.

With regard to this clonotype: Its antigen is currently unknown.

CDR1 is LNHDA and CDR2 is SQIVND in the germline V gene (reference sequence). V shed 2 bases, J shed 6 bases, and the junction held 10 bases outside the gene matches. The CDR3 is made up of 15 amino acids. cDNA carried unique molecular identifiers, and a universal primer site was added by template switching. TCRdb reanalysed the 5' RACE reads using MiXCR and keeps one entry per CDR3 protein. The sample has around 690,000 distinct CDR3 sequences, 21% seen once. This sample was also put to use in a study of T cells expressing NK-cell markers. That source notes: The CD3+CD56-NKG2C+ fraction of a few donors was likewise dominated by these clonotypes.

The rearrangement joins TRBV19 to TRBJ2-7; the match to TRBD1 covers 7 bases. The sequence was collected from a woman under 30 in good health. Sequencing was carried out using PBMCs. DNA for the CDR3: TGTGCCAGTAGTATAAGGGGACAGAGGCGCGGCGAGCAGTACTTC. It specifies CASSIRGQRRGEQYF.